This paragraph covers one T cell receptor beta chain sequence. Its antigen remains unknown. PCR amplification relied on 60 Vbeta primers (plus 13 Jbeta primers). Profiled with immunoSEQ multiplex PCR; TCRdb holds only in-frame clones, not every one. The top ten hold under 2% of the sample, which has approximately 170,000 clones, roughly four fifths seen once. This entry is derived from a study of cytomegalovirus exposure and HLA in healthy donors. J was trimmed by 2 bases and V by 5 bases; bases with no gene match: 10. In germline, CDR1 is MGHRA, CDR2 YSYEKL. The length of the CDR3 is 16 residues. Overall study findings and caveats: TRBV6-2, TRBV6-3 and some other V segments were excluded as indistinguishable. Generally TCR sequences proved uncommon, though certain public TCRs appeared in numerous donors. It emerged from a later analysis that several of the most significant clusters appeared to be linked to common viral pathogens. In a later analysis, TCR beta V- and J-gene trimming showed a link to a missense DCLRE1C variant.

The receptor comes from a middle-aged man in good health and CMV-seronegative. The sample consisted of PBMCs. The rearrangement uses TRBV4-1 and TRBJ2-3, with TRBD1 matching 7 bases. The CDR3 is CASSDQTGVPTDTQYF. The CDR3 DNA follows: TGCGCCAGCAGCGATCAAACAGGGGTCCCCACAGATACGCAGTATTTT.